What follows are 7 T cell receptor beta chains derived from one specimen sequenced in a study of blood T cell repertoires in COVID-19. The method was immunoSEQ multiplex PCR; TCRdb's version includes in-frame clones alone and lacks a portion of them. This sample has over 200,000 clones, with 70% to 90% found just once. Sample: PBMCs or T cells enriched from blood (not recorded which). These receptors came from a man aged 25 to 40 who had recovered from COVID-19.

The chain uses TRBV24-1 and TRBJ2-7; TRBD2 matches at 8 bases. Germline V gene lookup returns CDR1 KGHDR and CDR2 SFDVKD. Trimming took 4 bases from V and 4 from J; bases not matched to a gene: 8. This CDR3 spans 15 amino acids. The CDR3 sequence: CATSESVAGRYEQYF. The CDR3 DNA sequence: TGTGCCACCAGTGAGTCGGTAGCGGGAAGGTACGAGCAGTACTTC.

This chain joins TRBV9 and TRBJ2-7; D is possibly TRBD1 (6 bases). Germline values: CDR1 SGDLS, CDR2 YYNGEE. The CDR3 is made up of 14 amino acids. Trimming cost V 0 bases and J 3 bases, with 10 bases left between them. This CDR3 reads CASSVATGSYEQYF. In DNA, the CDR3 is TGTGCCAGCAGCGTAGCTACAGGGAGCTACGAGCAGTACTTC.

The rearrangement joins TRBV7-2 to TRBJ2-3, with a tentative D call TRBD2 (5 bases). Trimming stripped 3 bases from V and 5 bases from J, with 15 bases between. The germline CDR1 and CDR2 sequences are SGHTA and FQGNSA. The CDR3 sequence is 15 residues long. As DNA, the CDR3 is TGTGCCAGCAGCTTGGCCTCGGCGGGCAAAGATACGCAGTATTTT. It is translated as CASSLASAGKDTQYF.

V is TRBV5-6 and J is TRBJ1-1; 11 nucleotides line up with TRBD1. V lost 0 bases to trimming and J lost 6 bases; unmatched junction nucleotides: 7. Germline values: CDR1 SGHDT, CDR2 YYEEEE. The length of the CDR3 is 16 residues. In DNA form, the CDR3 reads TGTGCCAGCAGCTTGGCTAGGACAGGGGGCGCGGCTGAAGCTTTCTTT. It specifies CASSLARTGGAAEAFF.

This chain links TRBV5-8 with TRBJ1-6; no clear D gene. V lost 2 bases to trimming and J lost 10 bases, with 10 bases between them. The CDR3 consists of 13 residues. Germline V gives CDR1 SGHTS, CDR2 YDEGEE. The CDR3 bases are TGTGCCAGCAGCTTAACGAGCTCGTCACCCCTCCACTTT. Translated: CASSLTSSSPLHF.

The rearrangement links TRBV6-5 to TRBJ1-4; D is perhaps TRBD1 (5 bases). The CDR3 is 14 residues long. The V gene's germline CDR1 is MNHEY and CDR2 SVGAGI. The V end lost 4 bases, the J end lost 4 bases, and 10 bases lay between the germline ends. The CDR3 bases are TGTGCCAGCAGTTGGGGAGGGGATAATGAAAAACTGTTTTTT. This sequence encodes CASSWGGDNEKLFF.

A word on this clone: Without the conserved terminal phenylalanine or tryptophan, this CDR3 likely stems from a read error. Because the CDR3's place on the DNA is in doubt, the DNA is left out and the CDR3 is given as listed by TCRdb. The chain carries TRBV7-9 and TRBJ2-7; the table's D gene call, TRBD1, was not cross checked with the DNA. The length of the CDR3 is 12 amino acids, counting both ends. Looked up from germline, CDR1 is SEHNR and CDR2 is FQNEAQ (reference sequence). CDR3 sequence: CASSPGPGTGLL.